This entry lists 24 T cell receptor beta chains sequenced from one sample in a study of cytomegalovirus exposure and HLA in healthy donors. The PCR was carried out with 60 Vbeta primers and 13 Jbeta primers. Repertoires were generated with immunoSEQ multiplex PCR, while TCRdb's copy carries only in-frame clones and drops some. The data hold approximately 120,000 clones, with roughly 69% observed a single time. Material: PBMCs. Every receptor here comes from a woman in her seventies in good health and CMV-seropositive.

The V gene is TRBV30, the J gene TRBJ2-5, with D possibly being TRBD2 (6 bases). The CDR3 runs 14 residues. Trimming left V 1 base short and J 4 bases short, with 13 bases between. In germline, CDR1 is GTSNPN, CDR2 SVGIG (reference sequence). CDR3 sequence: CAWSGWRALETQYF. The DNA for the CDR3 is TGTGCCTGGAGTGGTTGGAGGGCCCTAGAGACCCAGTACTTC.

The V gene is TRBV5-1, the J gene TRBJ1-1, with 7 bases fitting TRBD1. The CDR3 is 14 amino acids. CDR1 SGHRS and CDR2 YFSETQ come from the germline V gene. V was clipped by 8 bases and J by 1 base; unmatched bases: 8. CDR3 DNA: TGCGCCAGTTCCCAGGGACAGCCGAACACTGAAGCTTTCTTT. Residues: CASSQGQPNTEAFF.

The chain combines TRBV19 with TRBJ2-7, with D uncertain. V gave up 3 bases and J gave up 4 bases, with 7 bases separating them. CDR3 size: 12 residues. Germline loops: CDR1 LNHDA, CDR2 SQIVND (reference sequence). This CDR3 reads CASSIGRYEQYF. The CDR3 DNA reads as TGTGCCAGTAGTATCGGTCGGTACGAGCAGTACTTC.

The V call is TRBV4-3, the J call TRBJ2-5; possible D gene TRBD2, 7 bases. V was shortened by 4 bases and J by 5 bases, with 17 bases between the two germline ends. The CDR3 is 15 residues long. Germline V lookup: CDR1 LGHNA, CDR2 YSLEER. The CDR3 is CASSLGGGGFETQYF. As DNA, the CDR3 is TGCGCCAGCAGCCTAGGAGGGGGAGGGTTCGAGACCCAGTACTTC.

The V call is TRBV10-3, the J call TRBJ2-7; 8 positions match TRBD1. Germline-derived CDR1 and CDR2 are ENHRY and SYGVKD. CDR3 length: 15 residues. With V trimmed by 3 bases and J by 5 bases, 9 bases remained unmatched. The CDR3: CAISDILGQGNEQYF. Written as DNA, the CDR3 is TGTGCCATCAGTGACATCCTCGGACAGGGTAACGAGCAGTACTTC.

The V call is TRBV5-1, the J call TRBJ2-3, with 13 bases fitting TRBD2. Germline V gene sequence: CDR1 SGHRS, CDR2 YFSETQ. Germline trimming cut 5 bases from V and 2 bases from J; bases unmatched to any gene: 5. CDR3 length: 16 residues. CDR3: CASRPGLAGFTDTQYF. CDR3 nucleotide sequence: TGCGCCAGCAGACCGGGACTAGCGGGATTCACAGATACGCAGTATTTT. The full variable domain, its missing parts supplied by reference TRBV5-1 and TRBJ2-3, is KAGVTQTPRYLIKTRGQQVTLSCSPISGHRSVSWYQQTPGQGLQFLFEYFSETQRNKGNFPGRFSGRQFSNSRSEMNVSTLELGDSALYLCASRPGLAGFTDTQYFGPGTRLTVL.

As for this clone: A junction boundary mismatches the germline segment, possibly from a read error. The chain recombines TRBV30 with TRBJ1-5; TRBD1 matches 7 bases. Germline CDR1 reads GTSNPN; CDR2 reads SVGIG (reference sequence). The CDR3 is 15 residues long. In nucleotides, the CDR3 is TGTGTCTGGAGTCGGGACAGCCATAGCAATCAGCCCCAGCATTTT. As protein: CVWSRDSHSNQPQHF.

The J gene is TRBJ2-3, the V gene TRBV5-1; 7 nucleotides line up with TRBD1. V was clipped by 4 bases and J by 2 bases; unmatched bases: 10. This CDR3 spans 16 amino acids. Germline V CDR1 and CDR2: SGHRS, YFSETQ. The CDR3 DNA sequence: TGCGCCAGCAGCACTAATCTGGGACAGCTCACAGATACGCAGTATTTT. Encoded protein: CASSTNLGQLTDTQYF.

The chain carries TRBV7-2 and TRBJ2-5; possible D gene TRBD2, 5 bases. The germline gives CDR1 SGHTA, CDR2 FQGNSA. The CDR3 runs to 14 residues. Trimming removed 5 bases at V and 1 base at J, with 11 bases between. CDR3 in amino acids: CASSPGLIQETQYF. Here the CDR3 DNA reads TGTGCCAGCAGCCCCGGACTGATCCAAGAGACCCAGTACTTC.

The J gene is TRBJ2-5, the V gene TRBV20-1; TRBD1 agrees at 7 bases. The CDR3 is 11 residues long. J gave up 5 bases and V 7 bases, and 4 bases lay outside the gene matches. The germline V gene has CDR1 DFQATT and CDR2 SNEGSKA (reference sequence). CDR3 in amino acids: CSVDRVETQYF. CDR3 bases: TGCAGTGTTGACAGGGTTGAGACCCAGTACTTC.

The CDR3 reads CASSIDRGVAFF. The DNA of the CDR3 is TGTGCCAGTAGTATCGACAGGGGGGTAGCTTTCTTT. The chain carries TRBV19 and TRBJ1-1, with 9 bases lining up with TRBD1. Germline V gene data show CDR1 as LNHDA and CDR2 as SQIVND (reference sequence). Trimming removed 3 bases from V and 10 bases from J; junction bases left unmatched: 3. The CDR3 runs to 12 residues.

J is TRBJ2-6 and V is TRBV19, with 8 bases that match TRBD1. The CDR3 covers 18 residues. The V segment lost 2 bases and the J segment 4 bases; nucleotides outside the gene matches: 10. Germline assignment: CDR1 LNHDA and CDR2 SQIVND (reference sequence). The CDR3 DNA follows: TGTGCCAGTAGTATACCCCGACGACAGGGGCACGGGGCCAACGTCCTGACTTTC. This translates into CASSIPRRQGHGANVLTF.

CDR3 sequence reads: CASSPSGFSGANVLTF. CDR3 in DNA: TGTGCCAGCTCACCATCAGGCTTCTCTGGGGCCAACGTCCTGACTTTC. The J gene is TRBJ2-6, the V gene TRBV18; D uncertain. This CDR3 region has 16 residues. Germline V gene lookup returns CDR1 KGHSH and CDR2 LQKENI. V was pared by 2 bases and J by 0 bases, with 8 bases between.

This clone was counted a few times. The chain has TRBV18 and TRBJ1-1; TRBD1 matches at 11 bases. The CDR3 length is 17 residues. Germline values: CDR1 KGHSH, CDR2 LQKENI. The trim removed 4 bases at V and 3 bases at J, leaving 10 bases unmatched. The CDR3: CASSLYFTGQGDTEAFF. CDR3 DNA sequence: TGTGCCAGCTCACTCTATTTCACGGGACAGGGGGACACTGAAGCTTTCTTT.

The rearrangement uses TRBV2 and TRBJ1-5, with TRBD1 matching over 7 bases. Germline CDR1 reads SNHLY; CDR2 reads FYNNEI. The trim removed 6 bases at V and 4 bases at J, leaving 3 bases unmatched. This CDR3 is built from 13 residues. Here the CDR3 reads CASRVDRNQPQHF. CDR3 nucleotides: TGTGCCAGCAGGGTGGACAGGAATCAGCCCCAGCATTTT.

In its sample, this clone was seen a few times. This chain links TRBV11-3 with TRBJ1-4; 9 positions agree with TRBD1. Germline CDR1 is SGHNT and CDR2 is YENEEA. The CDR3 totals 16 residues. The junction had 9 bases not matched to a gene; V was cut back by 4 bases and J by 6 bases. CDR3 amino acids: CASSYMTGGRDEKLFF. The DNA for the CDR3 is TGTGCCAGCAGCTATATGACAGGGGGGAGAGATGAAAAACTGTTTTTT.

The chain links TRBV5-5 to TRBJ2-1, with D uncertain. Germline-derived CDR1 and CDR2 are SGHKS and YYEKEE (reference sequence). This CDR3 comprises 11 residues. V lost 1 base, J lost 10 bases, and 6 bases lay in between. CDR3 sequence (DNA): TGTGCCAGCAGCTTGATTCAGGAGCAGTTCTTC. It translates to CASSLIQEQFF.

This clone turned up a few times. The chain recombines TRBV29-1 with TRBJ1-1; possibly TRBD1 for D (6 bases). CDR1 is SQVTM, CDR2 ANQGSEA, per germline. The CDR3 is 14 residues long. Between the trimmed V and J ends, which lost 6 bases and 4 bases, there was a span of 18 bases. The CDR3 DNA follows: TGCAGCGTACACCGGGGGGGGGCTATCACTGAAGCTTTCTTT. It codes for CSVHRGGAITEAFF. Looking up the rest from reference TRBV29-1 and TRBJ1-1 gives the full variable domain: SAVISQKPSRDICQRGTSLTIQCQVDSQVTMMFWYRQQPGQSLTLIATANQGSEATYESGFVIDKFPISRPNLTFSTLTVSNMSPEDSSIYLCSVHRGGAITEAFFGQGTRLTVV.

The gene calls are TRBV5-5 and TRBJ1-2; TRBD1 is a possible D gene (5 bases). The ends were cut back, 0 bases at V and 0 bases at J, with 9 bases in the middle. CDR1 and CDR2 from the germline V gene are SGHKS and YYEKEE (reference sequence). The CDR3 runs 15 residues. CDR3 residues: CASSLVGLANYGYTF. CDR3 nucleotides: TGTGCCAGCAGCTTGGTGGGACTAGCTAACTATGGCTACACCTTC.

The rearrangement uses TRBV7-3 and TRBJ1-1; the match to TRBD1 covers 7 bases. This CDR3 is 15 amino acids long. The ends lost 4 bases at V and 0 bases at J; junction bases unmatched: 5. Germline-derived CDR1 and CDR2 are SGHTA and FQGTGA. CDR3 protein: CASSSQGGMNTEAFF. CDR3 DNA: TGTGCCAGCAGCTCGCAAGGGGGCATGAACACTGAAGCTTTCTTT.

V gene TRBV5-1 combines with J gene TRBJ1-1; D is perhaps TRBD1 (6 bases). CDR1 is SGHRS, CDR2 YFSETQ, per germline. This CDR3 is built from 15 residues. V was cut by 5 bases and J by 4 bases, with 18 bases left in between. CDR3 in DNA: TGCGCCAGCAGTCCCCCGAGTGGGGGCCTCACTGAAGCTTTCTTT. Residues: CASSPPSGGLTEAFF.

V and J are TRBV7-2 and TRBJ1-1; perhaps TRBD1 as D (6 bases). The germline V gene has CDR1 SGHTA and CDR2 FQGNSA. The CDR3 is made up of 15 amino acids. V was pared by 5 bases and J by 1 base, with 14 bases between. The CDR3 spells CASSRDTLPNTEAFF. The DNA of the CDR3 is TGTGCCAGCAGCCGGGACACGTTGCCGAACACTGAAGCTTTCTTT. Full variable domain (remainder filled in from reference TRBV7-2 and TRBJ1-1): GAGVSQSPSNKVTEKGKDVELRCDPISGHTALYWYRQSLGQGLEFLIYFQGNSAPDKSGLPSDRFSAERTGGSVSTLTIQRTQQEDSAVYLCASSRDTLPNTEAFFGQGTRLTVV.

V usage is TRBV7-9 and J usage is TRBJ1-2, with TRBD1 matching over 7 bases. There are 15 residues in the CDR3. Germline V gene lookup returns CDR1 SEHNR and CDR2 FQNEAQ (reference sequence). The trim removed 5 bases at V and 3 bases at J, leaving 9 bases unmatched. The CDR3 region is CASSQTGTVDYGYTF. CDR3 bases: TGTGCCAGCAGCCAGACCGGGACAGTAGACTATGGCTACACCTTC. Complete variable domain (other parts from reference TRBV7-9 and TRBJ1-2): DTGVSQNPRHKITKRGQNVTFRCDPISEHNRLYWYRQTLGQGPEFLTYFQNEAQLEKSRLLSDRFSAERPKGSFSTLEIQRTEQGDSAMYLCASSQTGTVDYGYTFGSGTRLTVV.

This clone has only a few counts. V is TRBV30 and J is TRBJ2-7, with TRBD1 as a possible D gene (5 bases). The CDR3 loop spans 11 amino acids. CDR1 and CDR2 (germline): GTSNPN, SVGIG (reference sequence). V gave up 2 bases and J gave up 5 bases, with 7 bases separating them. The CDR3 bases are TGTGCCTGGAGTCAGGGAAACGAGCAGTACTTC. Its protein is CAWSQGNEQYF.